Below, 25 T cell receptor beta chains from the same sample are listed, as sequenced in a study of cytomegalovirus exposure and HLA in healthy donors (dated by TCRdb to about 2017). The protocol used for the library was the immunoSEQ multiplex PCR assay. A mixture of 60 forward primers for TCR Vbeta segments and 13 reverse primers for TCR Jbeta segments was used in the multiplex PCR. TCRdb mirrors the immuneACCESS table, restricted to in-frame sequences. Some clones are absent from its copies; in checked studies, under half trace to an unresolved V gene, and the reason for the others is unknown. The sample profile shows about 240,000 clones; 70% to 90% of them were found once. Around 8.6% of the sample comes from the top ten. The sequenced sample consisted of PBMCs. The receptors stem from a woman aged 55-70 years in good health and CMV-seropositive.

The rearrangement uses TRBV5-1 and TRBJ2-7; no clear D gene. CDR1 and CDR2 from the germline V gene are SGHRS and YFSETQ. The CDR3 has 14 residues. With 1 base removed from V and 7 bases from J, the gap between germline ends came to 15 bases. Written as DNA, the CDR3 is TGCGCCAGCAGCTTGACGTCAGGAATTGGGGAGCAGTACTTC. Translated, it gives CASSLTSGIGEQYF.

The CDR3 spells CAISTTGGGMNTEAFF. In nucleotides, the CDR3 is TGTGCCATCAGTACGACAGGGGGTGGCATGAACACTGAAGCTTTCTTT. The chain is built from TRBV10-3 and TRBJ1-1; TRBD1 aligns across 9 bases. Per the germline V gene, CDR1 is ENHRY and CDR2 is SYGVKD. The CDR3 has 16 residues. V lost 5 bases, J lost 0 bases, and 7 bases stayed unmatched.

This chain links TRBV6-1 with TRBJ2-7, with 7 bases aligning to TRBD2. The CDR3 runs 15 residues. V was pared by 5 bases and J by 2 bases, with 9 bases of the junction left unmatched. CDR1 MNHNS and CDR2 SASEGT come from the germline V gene. CDR3 in amino acids: CASSPGGLPAYEQYF. DNA of the CDR3: TGTGCCAGCAGTCCGGGGGGACTACCAGCCTACGAGCAGTACTTC.

The chain couples TRBV23-1 to TRBJ2-5; 7 bases map to TRBD2. TRBV23-1 is reported as an ORF; its role is uncertain. J lost 4 bases, V lost 7 bases, and 9 bases had no gene match. CDR3 length: 14 amino acids. The CDR3 region has the DNA TGCGCCAGCATGGGCGGGAGTGGGGTAGAGACCCAGTACTTC. Translated: CASMGGSGVETQYF.

This chain uses TRBV4-1 with TRBJ2-7, with D possibly TRBD2 on 5 matching bases. The CDR3 runs to 16 residues. With 0 bases removed from V and 0 bases from J, the gap between germline ends came to 12 bases. Per the germline V gene, CDR1 is MGHRA and CDR2 is YSYEKL. The CDR3 bases are TGCGCCAGCAGCCAAGAAGTGGACTGGAGCTCCTACGAGCAGTACTTC. Protein sequence: CASSQEVDWSSYEQYF.

The genes are TRBV28 and TRBJ2-7, with D possibly being TRBD1 (5 bases). This CDR3 comprises 12 residues. Per the germline V gene, CDR1 is MDHEN and CDR2 is SYDVKM. Trimming left V 6 bases short and J 3 bases short, with 9 bases between. This CDR3 reads CASRRTFYEQYF. CDR3 sequence (DNA): TGTGCCAGCAGGAGGACATTCTACGAGCAGTACTTC. The full variable domain, with the rest looked up from reference TRBV28 and TRBJ2-7, is DVKVTQSSRYLVKRTGEKVFLECVQDMDHENMFWYRQDPGLGLRLIYFSYDVKMKEKGDIPEGYSVSREKKERFSLILESASTNQTSMYLCASRRTFYEQYFGPGTRLTVT.

V usage is TRBV6-1 and J usage is TRBJ2-4, with D hard to call. Trimming left V 7 bases short and J 0 bases short, with 13 bases between. Germline V CDR1 and CDR2: MNHNS, SASEGT. CDR3 size: 15 residues. DNA of the CDR3: TGTGCCAGCACCCCGGGTGAGCTAGCCAAAAACATTCAGTACTTC. Protein sequence: CASTPGELAKNIQYF.

The chain links TRBV9 to TRBJ1-2, with TRBD1 matching 9 bases. This CDR3 is built from 14 residues. Germline V lookup: CDR1 SGDLS, CDR2 YYNGEE. Unmatched junction bases numbered 6, after V lost 3 bases and J lost 6 bases. CDR3 sequence: CASSDTGGYDGYTF. DNA of the CDR3: TGTGCCAGCAGCGACACAGGGGGCTACGATGGCTACACCTTC.

The rearrangement uses TRBV25-1 and TRBJ2-5, with 13 bases identical to TRBD2. Germline CDR1 and CDR2: MGHDK and SYGVNS. With 3 bases clipped from V and 4 bases from J, the junction kept 5 bases outside the gene matches. The CDR3 spans 16 residues. The CDR3 loop is CASSDLGLAGIETQYF. The CDR3 coding sequence is TGTGCCAGCAGTGACCTGGGACTAGCGGGAATAGAGACCCAGTACTTC. Using reference TRBV25-1 and TRBJ2-5 for the parts outside the CDR3, the full variable domain is EADIYQTPRYLVIGTGKKITLECSQTMGHDKMYWYQQDPGMELHLIHYSYGVNSTEKGDLSSESTVSRIRTEHFPLTLESARPSHTSQYLCASSDLGLAGIETQYFGPGTRLLVL.

The V and J genes are TRBV5-4 and TRBJ1-2; D is unresolved. V was shortened by 0 bases and J by 6 bases, with 12 bases between the two germline ends. This CDR3 has 14 residues. The germline V gene encodes CDR1 SGHNT and CDR2 YYREEE (reference sequence). Written as DNA, the CDR3 is TGTGCCAGCAGCTTGGTAGGACTGGCACATGGCTACACCTTC. This codes for CASSLVGLAHGYTF.

The V gene is TRBV7-3, the J gene TRBJ2-2; possibly TRBD1 for D (5 bases). V was clipped by 2 bases and J by 1 base, with 8 bases between them. CDR1 is SGHTA, CDR2 FQGTGA, per germline. The CDR3 has 15 amino acids. The CDR3 here is CASSLGQGNTGELFF. CDR3 bases: TGTGCCAGCAGCTTAGGGCAGGGGAACACCGGGGAGCTGTTTTTT. Full variable domain (rest looked up from reference TRBV7-3 and TRBJ2-2): GAGVSQTPSNKVTEKGKYVELRCDPISGHTALYWYRQSLGQGPEFLIYFQGTGAADDSGLPNDRFFAVRPEGSVSTLKIQRTERGDSAVYLCASSLGQGNTGELFFGEGSRLTVL.

The rearrangement joins TRBV5-1 to TRBJ2-7; D might be TRBD2 (5 bases). Germline V gene lookup returns CDR1 SGHRS and CDR2 YFSETQ. This CDR3 comprises 16 residues. The germline V and J ends were trimmed by 7 bases and 2 bases, with 22 bases remaining between them. The DNA for the CDR3 is TGCGCCAGCGGTAACCCTGCTGGCGGGTCTACCTACGAGCAGTACTTC. Encoded protein: CASGNPAGGSTYEQYF.

The J gene is TRBJ2-7, the V gene TRBV29-1; D may be TRBD2 (5 bases). Germline values: CDR1 SQVTM, CDR2 ANQGSEA. The CDR3 is 13 amino acids. Trimming took 6 bases from V and 2 from J, leaving 14 bases between them. The CDR3 is CSVESDSTYEQYF. The CDR3 region has the DNA TGCAGCGTGGAGTCGGACTCGACCTACGAGCAGTACTTC.

Of note for this clone: Other nucleotide sequences in the sample specify the same CDR3. This chain links TRBV9 with TRBJ2-7; 9 positions match TRBD1. The CDR3 spans 15 residues. The V gene's germline CDR1 is SGDLS and CDR2 YYNGEE. The V and J ends lost 0 bases and 2 bases, in that order; junction bases with no gene match: 3. Here the CDR3 reads CASSVETGGTYEQYF. The CDR3, as DNA: TGTGCCAGCAGCGTAGAAACAGGGGGCACCTACGAGCAGTACTTC. Using reference TRBV9 and TRBJ2-7 for the parts outside the CDR3, the full variable domain is DSGVTQTPKHLITATGQRVTLRCSPRSGDLSVYWYQQSLDQGLQFLIQYYNGEERAKGNILERFSAQQFPDLHSELNLSSLELGDSALYFCASSVETGGTYEQYFGPGTRLTVT.

The chain joins TRBV7-2 to TRBJ2-5, with 14 bases matching TRBD2. The J call may be in error: the DNA end matches TRBJ2-7 better. Germline CDR1 SGHTA, CDR2 FQGNSA. The CDR3 covers 17 residues. The DNA of the CDR3 is TGTGCCAGCAGCCCCCTCGGACTAGCGGGAGGCTCCTACGAGCAGTACTTC. Translating it yields CASSPLGLAGGSYEQYF.

This clone showed up just a few times. The chain employs TRBV18 and TRBJ1-4; the D gene is possibly TRBD1 (5 bases). Germline V gives CDR1 KGHSH, CDR2 LQKENI. The ends were cut back, 1 base at V and 3 bases at J, with 9 bases in the middle. There are 15 residues in the CDR3. The CDR3 here is CASSPRAQANEKLFF. In nucleotides, the CDR3 is TGTGCCAGCTCACCACGGGCACAGGCTAATGAAAAACTGTTTTTT.

V usage is TRBV27 and J usage is TRBJ2-7, with D maybe TRBD2 (5 bases). CDR1 is MNHEY and CDR2 is SMNVEV in the germline V gene (reference sequence). Trimming took 3 bases from V and 7 from J, leaving 10 bases between them. The CDR3 consists of 12 residues. The CDR3 here is CASSFQTGEQYF. The CDR3 DNA sequence: TGTGCCAGCAGTTTCCAGACGGGGGAGCAGTACTTC.

This chain joins TRBV5-1 and TRBJ2-1, with D tentatively TRBD2 (5 bases). The germline V and J ends were trimmed by 4 bases and 7 bases, with 12 bases remaining between them. CDR3 length: 13 amino acids. Germline loops: CDR1 SGHRS, CDR2 YFSETQ. CDR3 protein: CASSPLAINEQFF. The CDR3 DNA follows: TGCGCCAGCAGCCCTCTAGCTATTAATGAGCAGTTCTTC. The full variable domain, its missing parts supplied by reference TRBV5-1 and TRBJ2-1, is KAGVTQTPRYLIKTRGQQVTLSCSPISGHRSVSWYQQTPGQGLQFLFEYFSETQRNKGNFPGRFSGRQFSNSRSEMNVSTLELGDSALYLCASSPLAINEQFFGPGTRLTVL.

This clone turned up a few times. This chain connects TRBV5-1 to TRBJ2-1, with TRBD2 identical over 7 bases. This CDR3 has 14 amino acids. Per germline, CDR1 SGHRS and CDR2 YFSETQ. The junction had 11 bases not matched to a gene; V was cut back by 5 bases and J by 9 bases. The CDR3 region is CASRPGLEDGEQFF. In DNA, the CDR3 is TGCGCCAGCAGACCCGGACTAGAGGATGGTGAGCAGTTCTTC. Full variable domain (missing parts from reference TRBV5-1 and TRBJ2-1): KAGVTQTPRYLIKTRGQQVTLSCSPISGHRSVSWYQQTPGQGLQFLFEYFSETQRNKGNFPGRFSGRQFSNSRSEMNVSTLELGDSALYLCASRPGLEDGEQFFGPGTRLTVL.

The chain employs TRBV5-5 and TRBJ1-1; the D gene is possibly TRBD1 (5 bases). The germline V gene encodes CDR1 SGHKS and CDR2 YYEKEE (reference sequence). This CDR3 contains 14 residues. Trimming removed 2 bases at V and 1 base at J, with 9 bases between. The CDR3 DNA follows: TGTGCCAGCAGCTTAGGCGGGGGGAACACTGAAGCTTTCTTT. Its protein is CASSLGGGNTEAFF.

This chain joins TRBV2 and TRBJ2-7; 8 bases agree with TRBD1. The CDR3 has 12 amino acids. With 8 bases clipped from V and 9 bases from J, the junction kept 9 bases outside the gene matches. Germline values: CDR1 SNHLY, CDR2 FYNNEI. The CDR3 nucleotides read TGTGCCAGCGGGGGACAGGATGGGAGGCAGTACTTC. It is translated as CASGGQDGRQYF.

Notes on this clone: Additional DNA sequences in this sample encode the identical CDR3. The V call is TRBV27, the J call TRBJ1-1, with 9 bases matching TRBD1. The CDR3 sequence is 14 residues long. Trimming removed 9 bases from V and 0 bases from J; junction bases left unmatched: 5. CDR1 is MNHEY and CDR2 is SMNVEV in the germline V gene (reference sequence). The CDR3 region has the DNA TGTGCCAGTTCCAGGGACAGGGTGAACACTGAAGCTTTCTTT. This translates into CASSRDRVNTEAFF.

This chain joins TRBV5-1 and TRBJ2-7; tentatively, D is TRBD2 (6 bases). The CDR3 contains 14 residues. V was clipped by 1 base and J by 0 bases, with 8 bases between them. The germline V gene encodes CDR1 SGHRS and CDR2 YFSETQ. This chain's CDR3 is CASSLWGVSYEQYF. CDR3 DNA: TGCGCCAGCAGCTTGTGGGGGGTCTCCTACGAGCAGTACTTC.

The chain combines TRBV27 with TRBJ1-3; maybe TRBD1 (5 bases). Trimming took 5 bases from V and 1 from J, leaving 6 bases between them. The CDR3 consists of 13 residues. The germline CDR1 and CDR2 sequences are MNHEY and SMNVEV (reference sequence). The CDR3 DNA reads as TGTGCCAGCAGTCAGGGTTCTGGAAACACCATATATTTT. Translating it yields CASSQGSGNTIYF.

The chain is built from TRBV5-1 and TRBJ2-7; 9 bases line up with TRBD1. The CDR3 covers 14 residues. Germline V CDR1 and CDR2: SGHRS, YFSETQ. Germline trimming cut 5 bases from V and 4 bases from J; bases unmatched to any gene: 7. CDR3 nucleotides: TGCGCCAGCAGTTCCGGGACAGGGCGGTACGAGCAGTACTTC. Amino acids: CASSSGTGRYEQYF.